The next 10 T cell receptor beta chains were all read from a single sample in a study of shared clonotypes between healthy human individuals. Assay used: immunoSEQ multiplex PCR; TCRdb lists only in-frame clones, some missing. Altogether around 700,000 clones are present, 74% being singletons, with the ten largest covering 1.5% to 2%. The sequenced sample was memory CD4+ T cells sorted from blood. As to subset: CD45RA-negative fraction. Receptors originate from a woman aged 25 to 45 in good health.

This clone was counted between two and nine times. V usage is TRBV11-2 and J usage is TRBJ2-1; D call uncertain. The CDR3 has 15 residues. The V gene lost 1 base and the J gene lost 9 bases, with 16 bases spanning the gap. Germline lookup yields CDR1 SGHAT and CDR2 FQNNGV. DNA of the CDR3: TGTGCCAGCAGCTTAGGAGGTAGTCTCGCTGCTGAGCAGTTCTTC. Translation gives CASSLGGSLAAEQFF.

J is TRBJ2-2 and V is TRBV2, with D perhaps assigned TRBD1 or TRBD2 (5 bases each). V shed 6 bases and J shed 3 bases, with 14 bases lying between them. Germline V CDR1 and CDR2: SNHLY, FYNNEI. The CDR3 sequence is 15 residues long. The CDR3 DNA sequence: TGTGCCAGCAGAGCGGACACCTCACACACCGGGGAGCTGTTTTTT. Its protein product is CASRADTSHTGELFF.

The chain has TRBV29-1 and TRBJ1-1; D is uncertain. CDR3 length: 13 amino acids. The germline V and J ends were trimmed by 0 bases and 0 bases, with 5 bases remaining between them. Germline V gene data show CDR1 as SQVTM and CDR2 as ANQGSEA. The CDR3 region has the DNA TGCAGCGTTGAAGAGGCTTTGAACACTGAAGCTTTCTTT. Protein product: CSVEEALNTEAFF.

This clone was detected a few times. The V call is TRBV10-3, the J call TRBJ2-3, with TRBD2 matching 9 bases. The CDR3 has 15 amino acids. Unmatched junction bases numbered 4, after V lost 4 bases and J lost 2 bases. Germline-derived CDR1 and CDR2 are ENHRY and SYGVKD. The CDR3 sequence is CAISGGGRDTDTQYF. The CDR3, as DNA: TGTGCCATCAGTGGGGGCGGGAGGGACACAGATACGCAGTATTTT.

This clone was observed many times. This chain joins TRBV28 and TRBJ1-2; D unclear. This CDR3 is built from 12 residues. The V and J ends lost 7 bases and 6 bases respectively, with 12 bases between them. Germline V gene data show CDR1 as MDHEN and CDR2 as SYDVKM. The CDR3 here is CASNDQTDGYTF. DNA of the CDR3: TGTGCCAGCAATGACCAGACGGATGGCTACACCTTC.

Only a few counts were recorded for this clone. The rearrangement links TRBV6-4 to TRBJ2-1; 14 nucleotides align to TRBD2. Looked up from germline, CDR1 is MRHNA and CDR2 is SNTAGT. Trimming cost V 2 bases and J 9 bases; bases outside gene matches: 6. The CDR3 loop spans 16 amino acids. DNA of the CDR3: TGTGCCAGCAGTGACCGGGGACTAGCGGGAGCGGGTGAGCAGTTCTTC. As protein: CASSDRGLAGAGEQFF.

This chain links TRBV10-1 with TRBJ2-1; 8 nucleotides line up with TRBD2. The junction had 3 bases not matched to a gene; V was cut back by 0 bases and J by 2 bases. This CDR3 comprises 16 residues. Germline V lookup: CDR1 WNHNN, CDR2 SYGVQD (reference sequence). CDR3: CASSESSGRTYNEQFF. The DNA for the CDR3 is TGCGCCAGCAGTGAGTCAAGCGGGAGAACCTACAATGAGCAGTTCTTC.

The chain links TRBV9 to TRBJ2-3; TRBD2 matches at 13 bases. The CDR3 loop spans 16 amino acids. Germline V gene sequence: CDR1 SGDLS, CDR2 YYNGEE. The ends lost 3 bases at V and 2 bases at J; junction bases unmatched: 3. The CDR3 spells CASSAGLAGFTDTQYF. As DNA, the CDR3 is TGTGCCAGCAGCGCGGGACTAGCGGGATTCACAGATACGCAGTATTTT.

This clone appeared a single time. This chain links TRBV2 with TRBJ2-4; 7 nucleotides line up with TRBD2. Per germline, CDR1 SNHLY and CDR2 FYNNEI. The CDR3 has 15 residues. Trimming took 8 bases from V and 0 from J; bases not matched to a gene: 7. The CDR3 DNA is TGTGCCAGCTCCGGGGGGAGCCTAGCCAAAAACATTCAGTACTTC. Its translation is CASSGGSLAKNIQYF.

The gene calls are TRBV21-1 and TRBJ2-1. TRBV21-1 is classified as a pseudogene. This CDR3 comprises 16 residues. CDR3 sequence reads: CASSKEDLLTYNEQFF. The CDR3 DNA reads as TGTGCCAGCAGCAAAGAAGACCTTCTTACCTACAATGAGCAGTTCTTC.